Listed below are T cell receptor beta chains from one sample, sequenced in a study of cytomegalovirus exposure and HLA in healthy donors. TCRdb's table, derived via immunoSEQ multiplex PCR, lists solely in-frame clones and lacks some. The data contain 150,000 to 200,000 clones, roughly 80% of them seen just once; the ten biggest clones take up about 1.6%. Sequencing input: PBMCs. The source of these receptors is a girl between 5 and 17 years old in good health and CMV-seropositive. Each CDR3 is given with its conserved first and last residue. The D gene is left open where the match is weak. Size is stated for part of the rows, as once, few or many counts, or as a class when the clone is expanded.

- | - | TRBJ2-1 | TRBV6-1 | CASKEGPSYNEQFF | TGTGCCAGCAAGGAGGGGCCCTCCTACAATGAGCAGTTCTTC
- | - | TRBJ2-4 | TRBV25-1 | CASSELGAKNIQYF | TGTGCCAGCAGTGAACTAGGGGCTAAAAACATTCAGTACTTC
- | TRBD2 | TRBJ2-5 | TRBV7-3 | CASSPIPSGRGSATQYF | TGTGCCAGCAGCCCAATCCCTAGCGGGAGGGGTTCCGCGACCCAGTACTTC
- | - | TRBJ1-2 | TRBV27 | CASSGSGPRGYGYTF | TGTGCCAGCAGTGGGTCTGGTCCACGGGGCTATGGCTACACCTTC
- | - | TRBJ2-1 | TRBV18 | CASSPFGDRYNEQFF | TGTGCCAGCTCACCTTTCGGGGATCGATACAATGAGCAGTTCTTC
- | TRBD1 | TRBJ2-5 | TRBV6-6 | CASRPPGQKQETQYF | TGTGCCAGCAGACCACCGGGACAGAAGCAAGAGACCCAGTACTTC
- | - | TRBJ1-2 | TRBV29-1 | CSVEQDPKDGYTF | TGCAGCGTGGAACAGGATCCCAAGGATGGCTACACCTTC
once | TRBD2 | TRBJ2-3 | TRBV5-6 | CARYRAGGPYPDTQYF | TGTGCCCGCTACCGGGCGGGAGGGCCTTATCCAGATACGCAGTATTTT
- | TRBD1 | TRBJ1-1 | TRBV27 | CASEPRPQGMNTEAFF | TGTGCCAGCGAACCCCGGCCACAGGGGATGAACACTGAAGCTTTCTTT
- | TRBD1 | TRBJ1-2 | TRBV10-3 | CAISESSTGVGYTF | TGTGCCATCAGTGAGTCCTCGACAGGGGTTGGCTACACCTTC
- | TRBD1 | TRBJ1-5 | TRBV13 | CASSLSGQGGYSNQPQHF | TGTGCCAGCAGCTTATCGGGACAGGGGGGGTATAGCAATCAGCCCCAGCATTTT
- | - | TRBJ2-2 | TRBV5-1 | CASSLDISGTGELFF | TGCGCCAGCAGCTTGGATATTAGCGGCACCGGGGAGCTGTTTTTT
- | - | TRBJ2-2 | TRBV6-6 | CASSYPTPGNTGELFF | TGTGCCAGCAGTTACCCAACTCCGGGGAACACCGGGGAGCTGTTTTTT
once | - | TRBJ1-1 | TRBV5-1 | CASSFLDNPEAFF | TGCGCCAGCAGCTTTTTAGACAACCCTGAAGCTTTCTTT
- | - | TRBJ2-1 | TRBV7-9 | CASYSSRYQAERAYNEQFF | TGTGCCAGCTATTCCTCTCGATACCAAGCGGAACGAGCATACAATGAGCAGTTCTTC
- | TRBD1 | TRBJ2-7 | TRBV27 | CASSFIRTGDLYEQYF | TGTGCCAGCAGTTTTATTCGGACAGGGGACCTCTACGAGCAGTACTTC
- | - | TRBJ2-1 | TRBV27 | CASSPTSSPSYNEQFF | TGTGCCAGCAGCCCCACTAGCTCACCGTCCTACAATGAGCAGTTCTTC
- | - | TRBJ2-3 | TRBV10-3 | CATSAASTDTQYF | TGTGCCACTAGCGCCGCTAGCACAGATACGCAGTATTTT
- | TRBD2 | TRBJ2-7 | TRBV2 | CASSPTGTSGYYEQYF | TGTGCCAGCAGTCCCACCGGGACTAGCGGATACTACGAGCAGTACTTC
- | TRBD1 | TRBJ1-5 | TRBV28 | CASSPLQGLNQPQHF | TGTGCCAGCAGTCCCCTACAGGGGCTCAATCAGCCCCAGCATTTT
- | TRBD2 | TRBJ2-1 | TRBV11-3 | CASSLVAGGRNEQFF | TGTGCCAGCAGCTTAGTAGCGGGGGGGCGTAATGAGCAGTTCTTC
- | - | TRBJ2-1 | TRBV6-4 | CARYPSVSSYNEQFF | TGTGCCAGGTATCCTAGCGTAAGCTCCTACAATGAGCAGTTCTTC
- | - | TRBJ1-4 | TRBV9 | CASSVDPSTNEKLFF | TGTGCCAGCAGCGTAGATCCTTCAACTAATGAAAAACTGTTTTTT
- | - | TRBJ1-2 | TRBV11-1 | CASSQGGPGGPYGYTF | TGTGCCAGCAGCCAAGGTGGGCCCGGGGGTCCGTATGGCTACACCTTC
few | - | TRBJ2-1 | TRBV4-1 | CASSPLFRGKGYTDEQFF | TGCGCCAGCAGCCCGCTTTTTCGAGGGAAGGGCTACACCGATGAGCAGTTCTTC
once | TRBD1 | TRBJ1-1 | TRBV5-4 | CASSLDRGLQTEAFF | TGTGCCAGCAGTTTAGACAGGGGGCTTCAGACTGAAGCTTTCTTT
- | - | TRBJ2-4 | TRBV7-3 | CASSLSRSHIQYF | TGTGCCAGCAGCTTAAGCAGGTCGCACATTCAGTACTTC
- | - | TRBJ2-7 | TRBV9 | CASSVVVSGEQYF | TGTGCCAGCAGCGTAGTTGTCAGCGGGGAGCAGTACTTC
- | - | TRBJ2-3 | TRBV15 | CATSRRASPGWTDTQYF | TGTGCCACCAGCCGAAGGGCTAGCCCTGGATGGACAGATACGCAGTATTTT
- | - | TRBJ1-1 | TRBV1 | CTSSQGLRDRGWTEAFF | TGCACCAGCAGCCAGGGCCTCCGGGACAGGGGCTGGACTGAAGCTTTCTTT
- | - | TRBJ1-3 | TRBV12-5 | CASGLVSPGTLGNTIYF | TGTGCTAGTGGTTTGGTCTCACCCGGGACACTTGGAAACACCATATATTTT
- | - | TRBJ2-1 | TRBV7-6 | CASSLEPGRVGNEQFF | TGTGCCAGCAGCTTAGAGCCGGGAAGGGTCGGGAATGAGCAGTTCTTC
- | TRBD1 | TRBJ2-7 | TRBV5-1 | CASSLGQGISLSYEQYF | TGCGCCAGCAGCTTGGGACAGGGCATAAGCCTTTCCTACGAGCAGTACTTC
- | TRBD2 | TRBJ2-1 | TRBV9 | CASSVTSGVSSYNEQFF | TGTGCCAGCAGCGTGACTAGCGGGGTAAGCTCCTACAATGAGCAGTTCTTC
- | - | TRBJ2-7 | TRBV11-2 | CASSPLRRAGSYEQYF | TGTGCCAGCAGCCCCCTACGTCGGGCAGGGTCCTACGAGCAGTACTTC
- | - | TRBJ2-2 | TRBV30 | CAWTILGTGELFF | TGTGCCTGGACCATACTAGGGACCGGGGAGCTGTTTTTT
once | TRBD1 | TRBJ2-3 | TRBV7-9 | CASSLGTGYTDTQYF | TGTGCCAGCAGCTTAGGGACAGGCTACACAGATACGCAGTATTTT
- | TRBD1 | TRBJ1-2 | TRBV27 | CASSLRRGQEGYGYTF | TGTGCCAGCAGTTTACGCAGGGGACAGGAGGGCTATGGCTACACCTTC
- | TRBD2 | TRBJ2-1 | TRBV11-3 | CASSLDLSGSQFF | TGTGCCAGCAGCTTAGATCTTAGCGGGAGCCAGTTCTTC
- | TRBD2 | TRBJ2-5 | TRBV5-1 | CASSFGLAGARVLEETQYF | TGCGCCAGCAGCTTTGGACTAGCGGGGGCCAGAGTCTTAGAAGAGACCCAGTACTTC
- | TRBD2 | TRBJ2-7 | TRBV28 | CASLGEGIHEQYF | TGTGCCAGCCTCGGGGAGGGAATCCACGAGCAGTACTTC
- | - | TRBJ2-7 | TRBV4-3 | CASSQDTAGESYEQYF | TGCGCCAGCAGCCAAGATACGGCAGGGGAAAGTTACGAGCAGTACTTC
once | TRBD2 | TRBJ2-2 | TRBV28 | CASSPGTSGTGTGELFF | TGTGCCAGCAGCCCCGGGACTAGCGGGACTGGCACCGGGGAGCTGTTTTTT
- | - | TRBJ2-1 | TRBV7-9 | CASSLFRGNEQFF | TGTGCCAGCAGCTTATTCAGGGGCAATGAGCAGTTCTTC
once | - | TRBJ1-2 | TRBV28 | CASSLRGAGYGYTF | TGTGCCAGCAGTTTACGGGGGGCGGGCTATGGCTACACCTTC
- | TRBD1 | TRBJ1-5 | TRBV28 | CASSETGGYQPQHF | TGTGCCAGCTCAGAGACAGGGGGTTATCAGCCCCAGCATTTT
- | - | TRBJ2-7 | TRBV18 | CASSPRQGPYEQYF | TGTGCCAGCTCACCAAGGCAGGGCCCCTACGAGCAGTACTTC
- | - | TRBJ1-5 | TRBV5-3 | CARSLTGPNLYSNQPQHF | TGTGCCAGAAGCTTGACAGGTCCGAATCTTTATAGCAATCAGCCCCAGCATTTT
few | TRBD2 | TRBJ2-1 | TRBV5-4 | CASSLPGLADNEQFF | TGTGCCAGCAGCTTGCCCGGACTAGCGGACAATGAGCAGTTCTTC
- | TRBD1 | TRBJ2-2 | TRBV5-1 | CASSLPGTGGTGELFF | TGCGCCAGCAGCTTACCGGGGACAGGGGGCACCGGGGAGCTGTTTTTT
- | - | TRBJ2-6 | TRBV4-1 | CASSLRGTTSGANVLTF | TGCGCCAGCAGCCTACGAGGGACAACCTCTGGGGCCAACGTCCTGACTTTC
- | TRBD2 | TRBJ2-2 | TRBV6-5 | CASSPGLVPTGELFF | TGTGCCAGCAGTCCGGGACTAGTCCCCACCGGGGAGCTGTTTTTT
once | TRBD2 | TRBJ2-3 | TRBV5-6 | CASSLARGRAWDTQYF | TGTGCCAGCAGCTTGGCCCGGGGGAGGGCCTGGGATACGCAGTATTTT